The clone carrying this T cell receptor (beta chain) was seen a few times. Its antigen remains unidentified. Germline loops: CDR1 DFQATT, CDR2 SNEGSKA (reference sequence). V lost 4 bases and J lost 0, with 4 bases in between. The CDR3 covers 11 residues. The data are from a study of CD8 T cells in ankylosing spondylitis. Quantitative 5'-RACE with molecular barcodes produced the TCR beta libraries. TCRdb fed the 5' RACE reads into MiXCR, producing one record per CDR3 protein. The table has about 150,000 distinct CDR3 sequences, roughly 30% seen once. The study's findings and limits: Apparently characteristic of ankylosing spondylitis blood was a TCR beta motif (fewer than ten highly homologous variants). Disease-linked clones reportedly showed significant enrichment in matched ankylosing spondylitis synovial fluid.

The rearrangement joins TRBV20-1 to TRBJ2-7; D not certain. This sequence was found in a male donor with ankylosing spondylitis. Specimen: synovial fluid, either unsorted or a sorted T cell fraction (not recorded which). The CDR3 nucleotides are TGCAGTGCTAAGAGCTCCTACGAGCAGTACTTC. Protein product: CSAKSSYEQYF.